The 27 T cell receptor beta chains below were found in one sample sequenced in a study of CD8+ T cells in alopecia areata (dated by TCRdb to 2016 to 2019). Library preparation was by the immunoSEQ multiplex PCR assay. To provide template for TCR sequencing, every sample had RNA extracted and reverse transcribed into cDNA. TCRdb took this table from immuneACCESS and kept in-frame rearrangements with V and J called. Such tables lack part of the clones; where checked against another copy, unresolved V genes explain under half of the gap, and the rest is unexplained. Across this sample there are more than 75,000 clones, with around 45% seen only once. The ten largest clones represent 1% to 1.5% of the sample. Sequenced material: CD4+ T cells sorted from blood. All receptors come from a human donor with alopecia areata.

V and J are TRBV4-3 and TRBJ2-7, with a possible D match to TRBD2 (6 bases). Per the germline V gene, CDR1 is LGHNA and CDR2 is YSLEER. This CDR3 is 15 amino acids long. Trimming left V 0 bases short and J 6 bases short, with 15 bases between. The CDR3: CASSQDRRGLGEQYF. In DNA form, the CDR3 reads TGCGCCAGCAGCCAAGATCGGCGGGGTCTGGGCGAGCAGTACTTC.

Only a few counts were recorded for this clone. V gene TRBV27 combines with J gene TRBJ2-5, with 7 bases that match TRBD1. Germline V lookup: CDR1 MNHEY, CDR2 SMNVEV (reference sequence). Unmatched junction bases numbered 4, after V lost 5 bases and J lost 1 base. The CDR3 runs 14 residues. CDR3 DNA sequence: TGTGCCAGCAGTAGACAGGGAAGCCAAGAGACCCAGTACTTC. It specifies CASSRQGSQETQYF.

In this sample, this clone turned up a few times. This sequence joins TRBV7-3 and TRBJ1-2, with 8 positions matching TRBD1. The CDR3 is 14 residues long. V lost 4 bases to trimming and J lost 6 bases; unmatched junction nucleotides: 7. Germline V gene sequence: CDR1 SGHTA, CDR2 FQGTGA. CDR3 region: CASSSTGGKDGYTF. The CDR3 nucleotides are TGTGCCAGCAGCTCAACAGGGGGGAAAGATGGCTACACCTTC.

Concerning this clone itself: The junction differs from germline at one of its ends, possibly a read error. The CDR3 region has the DNA TGTGCCACCTACGCCCACTGGACAGGCTCCCACGAGCAGTACTTC. Protein sequence: CATYAHWTGSHEQYF. The chain links TRBV28 to TRBJ2-7; TRBD1 matches at 7 bases. CDR1 and CDR2 (germline): MDHEN, SYDVKM. The CDR3 has 15 residues.

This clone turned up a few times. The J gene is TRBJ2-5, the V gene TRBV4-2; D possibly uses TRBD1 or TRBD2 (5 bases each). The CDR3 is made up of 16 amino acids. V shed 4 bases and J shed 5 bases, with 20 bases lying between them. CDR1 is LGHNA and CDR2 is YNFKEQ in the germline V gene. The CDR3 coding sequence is TGTGCCAGCAGCCCCGGGGCTGGGGGATCCGTCGAGACCCAGTACTTC. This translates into CASSPGAGGSVETQYF.

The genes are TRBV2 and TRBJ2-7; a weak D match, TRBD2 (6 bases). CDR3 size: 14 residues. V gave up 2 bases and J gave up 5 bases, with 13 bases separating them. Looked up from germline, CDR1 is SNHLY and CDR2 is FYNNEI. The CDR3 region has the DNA TGTGCCAGCAGTGAATCCGCGGGAATCGACGAGCAGTACTTC. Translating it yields CASSESAGIDEQYF.

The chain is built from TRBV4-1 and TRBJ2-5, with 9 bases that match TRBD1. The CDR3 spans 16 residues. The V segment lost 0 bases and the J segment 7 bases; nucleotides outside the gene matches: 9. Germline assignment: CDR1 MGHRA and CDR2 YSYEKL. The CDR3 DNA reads TGCGCCAGCAGCCAAGAGGGCAACAGGGGGCAGGGGACCCAGTACTTC. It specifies CASSQEGNRGQGTQYF.

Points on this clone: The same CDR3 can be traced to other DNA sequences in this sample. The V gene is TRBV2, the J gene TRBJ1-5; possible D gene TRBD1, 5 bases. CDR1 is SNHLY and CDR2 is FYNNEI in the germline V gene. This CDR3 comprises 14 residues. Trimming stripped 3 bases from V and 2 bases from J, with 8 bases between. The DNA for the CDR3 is TGTGCCAGCAGTGAGGGCAGGGGCAATCAGCCCCAGCATTTT. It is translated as CASSEGRGNQPQHF.

Here the CDR3 reads CASSPRNRVPNEQFF. The CDR3 DNA sequence: TGTGCCAGCAGTCCACGGAACAGGGTCCCCAATGAGCAGTTCTTC. The chain carries TRBV6-5 and TRBJ2-1; D might be TRBD1 (6 bases). The CDR3 length is 15 residues. Germline CDR1 is MNHEY and CDR2 is SVGAGI. V was trimmed by 5 bases and J by 6 bases, leaving 17 bases between them.

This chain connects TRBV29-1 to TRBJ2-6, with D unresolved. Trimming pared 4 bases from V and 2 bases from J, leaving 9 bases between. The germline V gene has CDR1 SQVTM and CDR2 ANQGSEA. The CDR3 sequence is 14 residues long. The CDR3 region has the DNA TGCAGCGTTGTCTACAGCACTGGGGCCAACGTCCTGACTTTC. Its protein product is CSVVYSTGANVLTF.

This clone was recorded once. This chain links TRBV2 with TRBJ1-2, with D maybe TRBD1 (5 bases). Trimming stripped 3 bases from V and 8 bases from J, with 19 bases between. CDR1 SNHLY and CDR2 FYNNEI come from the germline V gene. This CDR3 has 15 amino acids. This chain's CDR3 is CASSDYAGGDWGYTF. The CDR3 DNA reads TGTGCCAGCAGTGATTACGCAGGAGGGGACTGGGGCTACACCTTC.

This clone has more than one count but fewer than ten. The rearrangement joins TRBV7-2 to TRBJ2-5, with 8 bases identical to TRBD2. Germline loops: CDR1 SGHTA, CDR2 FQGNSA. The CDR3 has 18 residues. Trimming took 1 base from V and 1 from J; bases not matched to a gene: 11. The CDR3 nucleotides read TGTGCCAGCAGCTTAGTTGGACACACTAGCGGATTCCAAGAGACCCAGTACTTC. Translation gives CASSLVGHTSGFQETQYF.

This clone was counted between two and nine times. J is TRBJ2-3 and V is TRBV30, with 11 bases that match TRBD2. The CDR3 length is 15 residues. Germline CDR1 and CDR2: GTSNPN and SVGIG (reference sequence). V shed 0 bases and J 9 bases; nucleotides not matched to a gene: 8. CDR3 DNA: TGTGCCTGGAGTGTACGTGGTAGCGGGGGGGAGACGCAGTATTTT. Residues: CAWSVRGSGGETQYF.

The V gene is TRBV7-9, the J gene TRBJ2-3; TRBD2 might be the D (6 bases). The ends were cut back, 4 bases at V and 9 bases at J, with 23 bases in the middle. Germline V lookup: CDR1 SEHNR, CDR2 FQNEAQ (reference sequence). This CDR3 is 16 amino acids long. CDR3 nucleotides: TGTGCCAGCAGCTATCCCTTCAGCGGAGGGTCGGGGACGCAGTATTTT. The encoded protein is CASSYPFSGGSGTQYF. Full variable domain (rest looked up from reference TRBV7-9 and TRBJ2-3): DTGVSQNPRHKITKRGQNVTFRCDPISEHNRLYWYRQTLGQGPEFLTYFQNEAQLEKSRLLSDRFSAERPKGSFSTLEIQRTEQGDSAMYLCASSYPFSGGSGTQYFGPGTRLTVL.

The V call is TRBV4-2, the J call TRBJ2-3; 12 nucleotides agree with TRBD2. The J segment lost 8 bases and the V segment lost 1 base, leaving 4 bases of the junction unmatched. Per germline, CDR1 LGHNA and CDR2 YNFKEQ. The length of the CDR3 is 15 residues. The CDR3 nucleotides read TGTGCCAGCAGCCAAGCCCTAGCGGGGGGGGGTACGCAGTATTTT. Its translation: CASSQALAGGGTQYF.

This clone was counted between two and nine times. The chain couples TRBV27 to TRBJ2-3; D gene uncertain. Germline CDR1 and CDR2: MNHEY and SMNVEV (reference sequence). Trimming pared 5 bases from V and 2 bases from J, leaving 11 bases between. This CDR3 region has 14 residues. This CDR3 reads CASSLQTVTDTQYF. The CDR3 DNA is TGTGCCAGCAGTCTCCAGACCGTCACAGATACGCAGTATTTT.

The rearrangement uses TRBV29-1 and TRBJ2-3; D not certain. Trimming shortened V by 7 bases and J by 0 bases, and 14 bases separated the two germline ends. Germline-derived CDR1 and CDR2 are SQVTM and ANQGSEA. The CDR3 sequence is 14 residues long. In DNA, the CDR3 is TGCAGCGCCTCGTTAGCAAGAAGCACAGATACGCAGTATTTT. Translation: CSASLARSTDTQYF.

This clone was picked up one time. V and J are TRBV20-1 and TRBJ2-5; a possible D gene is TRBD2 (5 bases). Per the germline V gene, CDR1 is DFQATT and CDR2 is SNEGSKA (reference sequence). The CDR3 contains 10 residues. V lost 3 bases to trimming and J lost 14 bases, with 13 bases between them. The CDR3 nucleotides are TGCAGTGCTAGGAAAGAGGAGGCCTACTTC. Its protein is CSARKEEAYF.

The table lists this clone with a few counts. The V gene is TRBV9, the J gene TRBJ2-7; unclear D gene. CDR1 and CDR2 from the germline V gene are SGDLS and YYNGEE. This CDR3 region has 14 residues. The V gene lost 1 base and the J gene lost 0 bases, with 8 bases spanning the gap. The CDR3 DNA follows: TGTGCCAGCAGCGTATTTGACACCTCCTACGAGCAGTACTTC. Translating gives CASSVFDTSYEQYF.

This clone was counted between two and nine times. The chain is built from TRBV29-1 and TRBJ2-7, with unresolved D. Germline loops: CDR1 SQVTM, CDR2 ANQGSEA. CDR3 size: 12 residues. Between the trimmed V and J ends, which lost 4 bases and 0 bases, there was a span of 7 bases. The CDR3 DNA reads TGCAGCGTTGGAAAAAGCTCCTACGAGCAGTACTTC. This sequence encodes CSVGKSSYEQYF.

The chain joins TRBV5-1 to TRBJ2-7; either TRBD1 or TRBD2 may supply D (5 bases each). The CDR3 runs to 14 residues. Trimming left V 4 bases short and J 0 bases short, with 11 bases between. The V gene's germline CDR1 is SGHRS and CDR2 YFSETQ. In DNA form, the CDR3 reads TGCGCCAGCAGCGGGGACGTGTACTCCTACGAGCAGTACTTC. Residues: CASSGDVYSYEQYF.

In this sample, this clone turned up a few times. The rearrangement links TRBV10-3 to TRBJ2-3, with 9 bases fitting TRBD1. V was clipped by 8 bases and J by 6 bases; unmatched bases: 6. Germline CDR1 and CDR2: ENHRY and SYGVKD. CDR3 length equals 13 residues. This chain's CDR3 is CAIGDREMDTQYF. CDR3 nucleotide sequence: TGTGCCATCGGGGACAGGGAGATGGATACGCAGTATTTT.

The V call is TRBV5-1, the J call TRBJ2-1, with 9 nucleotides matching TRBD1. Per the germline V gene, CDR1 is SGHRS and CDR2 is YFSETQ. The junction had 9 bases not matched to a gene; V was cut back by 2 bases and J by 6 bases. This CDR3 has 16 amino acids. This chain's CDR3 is CASSLNFGQGPNEQFF. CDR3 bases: TGCGCCAGCAGCTTAAATTTTGGACAGGGGCCCAATGAGCAGTTCTTC.

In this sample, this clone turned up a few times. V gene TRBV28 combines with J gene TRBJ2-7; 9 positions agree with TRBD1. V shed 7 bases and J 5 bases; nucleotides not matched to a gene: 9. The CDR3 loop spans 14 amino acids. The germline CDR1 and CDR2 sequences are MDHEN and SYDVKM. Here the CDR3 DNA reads TGTGCCAGCACCACGGGGACAGGGACCCACGAGCAGTACTTC. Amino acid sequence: CASTTGTGTHEQYF.

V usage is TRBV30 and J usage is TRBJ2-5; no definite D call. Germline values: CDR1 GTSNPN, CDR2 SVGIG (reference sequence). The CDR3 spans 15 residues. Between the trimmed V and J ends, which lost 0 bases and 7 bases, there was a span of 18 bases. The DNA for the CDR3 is TGTGCCTGGAGTGTTAGAGATAGACGAGACGGGACCCAGTACTTC. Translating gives CAWSVRDRRDGTQYF.

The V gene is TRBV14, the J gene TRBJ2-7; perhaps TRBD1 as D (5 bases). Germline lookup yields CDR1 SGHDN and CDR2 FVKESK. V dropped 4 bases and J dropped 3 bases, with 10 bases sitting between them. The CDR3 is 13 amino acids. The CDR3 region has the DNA TGTGCCAGCAGCCCAGGGTTTCACTACGAGCAGTACTTC. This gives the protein CASSPGFHYEQYF.

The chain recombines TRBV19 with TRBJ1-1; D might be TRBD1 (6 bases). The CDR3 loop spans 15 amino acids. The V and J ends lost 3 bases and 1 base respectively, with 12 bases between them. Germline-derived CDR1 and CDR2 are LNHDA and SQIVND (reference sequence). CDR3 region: CASSMGASGNTEAFF. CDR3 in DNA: TGTGCCAGTAGTATGGGGGCGTCGGGGAACACTGAAGCTTTCTTT.